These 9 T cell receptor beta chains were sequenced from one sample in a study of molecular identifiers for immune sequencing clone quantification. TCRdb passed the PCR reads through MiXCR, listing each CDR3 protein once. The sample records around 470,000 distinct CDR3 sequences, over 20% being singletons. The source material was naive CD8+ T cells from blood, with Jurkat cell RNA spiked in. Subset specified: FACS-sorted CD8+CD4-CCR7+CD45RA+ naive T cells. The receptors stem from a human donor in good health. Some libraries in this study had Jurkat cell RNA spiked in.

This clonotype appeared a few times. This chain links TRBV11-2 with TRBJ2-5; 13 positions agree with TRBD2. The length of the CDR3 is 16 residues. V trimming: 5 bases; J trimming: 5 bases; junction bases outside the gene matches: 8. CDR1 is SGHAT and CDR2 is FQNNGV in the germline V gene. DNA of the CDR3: TGTGCCAGCAGCCCCGAACTAGCGGGGGGGCGTGAGACCCAGTACTTC. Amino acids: CASSPELAGGRETQYF.

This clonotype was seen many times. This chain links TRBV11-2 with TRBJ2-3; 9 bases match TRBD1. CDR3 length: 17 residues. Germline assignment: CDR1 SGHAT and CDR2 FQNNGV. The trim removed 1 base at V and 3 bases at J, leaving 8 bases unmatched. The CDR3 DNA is TGTGCCAGCAGCTTAGGCTCGTACAGGGGGCAAACAGATACGCAGTATTTT. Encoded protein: CASSLGSYRGQTDTQYF.

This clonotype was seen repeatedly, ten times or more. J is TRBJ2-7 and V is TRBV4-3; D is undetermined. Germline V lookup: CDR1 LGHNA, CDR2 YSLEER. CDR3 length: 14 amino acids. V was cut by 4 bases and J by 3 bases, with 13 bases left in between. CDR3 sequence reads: CASSRGMRNYEQYF. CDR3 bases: TGCGCCAGCAGCCGGGGTATGCGAAACTACGAGCAGTACTTC.

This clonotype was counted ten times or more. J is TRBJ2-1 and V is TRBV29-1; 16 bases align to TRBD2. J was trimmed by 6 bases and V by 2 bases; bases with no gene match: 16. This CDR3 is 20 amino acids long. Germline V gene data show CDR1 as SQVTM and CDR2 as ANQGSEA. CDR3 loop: CSVETGTSGRAVVTLNEQFF. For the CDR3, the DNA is TGCAGCGTTGAAACCGGGACTAGCGGGAGGGCCGTCGTCACCCTCAATGAGCAGTTCTTC.

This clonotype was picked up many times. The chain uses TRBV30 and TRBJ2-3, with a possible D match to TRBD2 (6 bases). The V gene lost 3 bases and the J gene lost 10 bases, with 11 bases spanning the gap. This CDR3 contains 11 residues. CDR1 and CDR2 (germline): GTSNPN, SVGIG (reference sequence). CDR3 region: CAWRGGVPQYF. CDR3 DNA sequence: TGTGCCTGGAGAGGCGGGGTACCGCAGTATTTT.

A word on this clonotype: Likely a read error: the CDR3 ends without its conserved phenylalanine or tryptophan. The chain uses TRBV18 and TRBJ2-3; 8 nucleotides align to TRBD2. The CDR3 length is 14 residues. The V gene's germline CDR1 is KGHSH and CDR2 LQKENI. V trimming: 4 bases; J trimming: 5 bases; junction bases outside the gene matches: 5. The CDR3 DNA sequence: TGTGCCAGCTCACTAGCGGGATTTGTAGATACGCAGTATCTT. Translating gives CASSLAGFVDTQYL.

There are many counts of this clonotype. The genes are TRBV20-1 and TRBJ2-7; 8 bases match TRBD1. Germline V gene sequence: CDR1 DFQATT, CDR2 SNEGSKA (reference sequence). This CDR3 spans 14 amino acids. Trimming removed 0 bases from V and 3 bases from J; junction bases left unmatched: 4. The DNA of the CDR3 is TGCAGTGCTAGAGATCGGACAGGGAGCTACGAGCAGTACTTC. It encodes CSARDRTGSYEQYF.

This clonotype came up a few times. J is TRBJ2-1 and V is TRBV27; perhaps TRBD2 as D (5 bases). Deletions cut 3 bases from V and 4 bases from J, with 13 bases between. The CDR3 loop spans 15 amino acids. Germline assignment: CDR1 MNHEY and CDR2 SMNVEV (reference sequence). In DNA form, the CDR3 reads TGTGCCAGCAGTTTTCGAGGGAGCCCTTACAATGAGCAGTTCTTC. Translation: CASSFRGSPYNEQFF.

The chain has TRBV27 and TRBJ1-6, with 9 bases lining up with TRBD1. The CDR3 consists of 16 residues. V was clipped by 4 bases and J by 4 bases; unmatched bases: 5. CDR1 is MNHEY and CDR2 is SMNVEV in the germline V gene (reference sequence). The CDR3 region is CASSSIDRGYNSPLHF. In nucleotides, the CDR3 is TGTGCCAGCAGTTCCATAGACAGGGGGTATAATTCACCCCTCCACTTT.